This T cell receptor (beta chain) was sequenced during a study of CD8+CD57+ T cells in acquired aplastic anemia. Background on the study: Mean DNA quantity obtained from sorted CD4+ and CD8+ cells was approximately 3 ug.

For sequencing, patients were chosen who had shown expansion of CD8+CD57+ cells by flow cytometry. Each patient carried a diagnosis of severe acquired aplastic anemia. Germline lookup yields CDR1 MGHRA and CDR2 YSYEKL. Germline trimming cut 2 bases from V and 0 bases from J; bases unmatched to any gene: 1. The CDR3 is made up of 17 amino acids. Genomic DNA templated the TCR beta VDJ and CDR3 profiling. TCRdb fed the reads into MiXCR, producing one record per CDR3 protein. This table has over 250,000 distinct CDR3 sequences, 56% appearing once. This sequence joins TRBV4-1 and TRBJ2-6; 10 bases align to TRBD1. The TCR was taken from a human donor with aplastic anemia. Sequencing used sorted CD4+, CD8+, or CD8+CD57+ T cells (not recorded which) from PBMCs. This chain's CDR3 is CASSQRQGASGANVLTF. The CDR3 nucleotides are TGCGCCAGCAGCCAAAGACAGGGGGCCTCTGGGGCCAACGTCCTGACTTTC.